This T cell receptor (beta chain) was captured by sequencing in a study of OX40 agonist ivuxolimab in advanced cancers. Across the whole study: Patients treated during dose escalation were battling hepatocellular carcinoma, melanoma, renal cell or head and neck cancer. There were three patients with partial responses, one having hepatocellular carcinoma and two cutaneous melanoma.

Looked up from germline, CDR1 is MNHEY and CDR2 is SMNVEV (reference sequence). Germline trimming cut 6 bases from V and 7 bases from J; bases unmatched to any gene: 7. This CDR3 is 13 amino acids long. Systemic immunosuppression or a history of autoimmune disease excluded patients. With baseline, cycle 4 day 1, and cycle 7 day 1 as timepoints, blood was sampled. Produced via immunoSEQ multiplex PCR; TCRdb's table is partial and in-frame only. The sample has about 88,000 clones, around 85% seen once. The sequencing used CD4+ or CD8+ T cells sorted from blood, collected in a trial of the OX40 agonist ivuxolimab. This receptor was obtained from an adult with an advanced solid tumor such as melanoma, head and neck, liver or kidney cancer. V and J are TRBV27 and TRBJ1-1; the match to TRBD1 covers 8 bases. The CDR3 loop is CASSQTGGGEAFF. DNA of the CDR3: TGTGCCAGCAGCCAAACAGGGGGAGGTGAAGCTTTCTTT.